A selection of T cell receptor beta chains follows, all from one sample in a study of T cells in localized non-small cell lung cancer. Sequenced by immunoSEQ multiplex PCR; TCRdb stores in-frame clones only, minus some. The data hold about a thousand clones, with about 34% observed a single time. Specimen: lung tumor tissue, collected before any cancer treatment. These receptors came from a male donor older than 55 with stage II squamous cell lung carcinoma. The CDR3 runs from the conserved cysteine through the conserved F or W. The D gene is left open where the match is weak. Rows may omit the clone size; those that give it use once, few, many or a size class.

D	V	J	size	CDR3	DNA
.	TRBV30	TRBJ2-7	.	CAWSRGAHEQYF	TGTGCCTGGAGCCGCGGGGCCCACGAGCAGTACTTC
TRBD1	TRBV19	TRBJ1-2	few	CASSSTGTGDRVVYGYTF	TGTGCCAGTAGTTCAACCGGGACAGGGGACCGGGTTGTCTATGGCTACACCTTC
.	TRBV6-8	TRBJ1-1	few	CASSDSRSTEAFF	TGTGCCAGCAGTGACTCCCGCAGTACTGAAGCTTTCTTT
.	TRBV10-2	TRBJ1-2	once	CASSEQGNYGYTF	TGCGCCAGCAGTGAGCAGGGGAACTATGGCTACACCTTC
.	TRBV30	TRBJ1-2	.	CAWTESLANYGYTF	TGTGCCTGGACCGAATCCCTGGCCAACTATGGCTACACCTTC
TRBD1	TRBV19	TRBJ2-2	.	CASKSMQGDVGELFF	TGTGCCAGTAAATCAATGCAGGGGGACGTCGGGGAGCTGTTTTTT
TRBD2	TRBV29-1	TRBJ2-1	.	CSVAIAGGPSYNEQFF	TGCAGCGTAGCAATAGCGGGAGGGCCTTCCTACAATGAGCAGTTCTTC
.	TRBV18	TRBJ1-1	.	CASSPDGGTEAFF	TGTGCCAGCTCACCCGACGGGGGGACTGAAGCTTTCTTT
.	TRBV27	TRBJ1-5	few	CASSSEGHHSNQPQHF	TGTGCCAGCAGTTCAGAGGGACACCATAGCAATCAGCCCCAGCATTTT
.	TRBV28	TRBJ2-6	.	CASSFRSGANVLTF	TGTGCCAGCAGTTTCCGATCTGGGGCCAACGTCCTGACTTTC
TRBD2	TRBV4-1	TRBJ2-7	.	CASSQEGSGRYEQYF	TGCGCCAGCAGCCAAGAGGGTAGCGGGAGATACGAGCAGTACTTC
.	TRBV6-8	TRBJ1-1	.	CASSYGIRRTRNTEAFF	TGTGCCAGCAGTTACGGAATACGGAGAACTCGGAACACTGAAGCTTTCTTT
.	TRBV9	TRBJ1-2	few	CASSAAGWGYTF	TGTGCCAGCAGTGCCGCGGGATGGGGCTACACCTTC
TRBD1	TRBV6-8	TRBJ2-3	few	CASKKQGAGTDTQYF	TGTGCCAGCAAAAAACAGGGGGCTGGCACAGATACGCAGTATTTT
.	TRBV29-1	TRBJ1-5	.	CSVGPDKGLDQPQHF	TGCAGCGTTGGCCCGGACAAGGGTCTTGATCAGCCCCAGCATTTT
.	TRBV18	TRBJ2-4	.	CASSPFSSSGEGFAKNIQYF	TGTGCCAGCTCACCGTTTTCCTCCTCAGGGGAGGGTTTCGCCAAAAACATTCAGTACTTC
.	TRBV6-8	TRBJ1-1	few	CASRRSRSNTEAFF	TGTGCCAGCAGACGGTCCAGATCGAACACTGAAGCTTTCTTT
TRBD1	TRBV5-1	TRBJ1-1	.	CASTLGDRGSEAFF	TGCGCCAGCACCCTAGGGGACAGGGGGTCTGAAGCTTTCTTT
.	TRBV27	TRBJ2-7	.	CASSLKGPFNEQYF	TGTGCCAGCAGTTTAAAAGGTCCTTTTAACGAGCAGTACTTC
.	TRBV6-8	TRBJ1-2	.	CASTLDGRNYGYTF	TGTGCCAGCACCTTGGACGGGCGAAACTATGGCTACACCTTC
TRBD1	TRBV29-1	TRBJ2-3	.	CSAMRTSPGGTQYF	TGCAGCGCCATGAGGACATCCCCAGGGGGTACGCAGTATTTT
TRBD2	TRBV30	TRBJ2-7	few	CASNRLAGHSYEQYF	TGTGCCAGCAACCGATTAGCGGGGCACTCCTACGAGCAGTACTTC
TRBD1	TRBV18	TRBJ1-2	.	CASSPTGDGYTF	TGTGCCAGCTCACCGACAGGGGATGGCTACACCTTC
TRBD1	TRBV11-3	TRBJ2-1	once	CASSGRQGYNEQFF	TGTGCCAGCAGCGGCCGACAGGGATACAATGAGCAGTTCTTC
TRBD1	TRBV23-1	TRBJ1-1	.	CASSLAGGTEAFF	TGCGCCAGCAGCTTGGCAGGGGGCACTGAAGCTTTCTTT
.	TRBV7-4	TRBJ1-1	few	CASSAVNGAEAFF	TGTGCCAGCAGCGCTGTTAATGGCGCTGAAGCTTTCTTT